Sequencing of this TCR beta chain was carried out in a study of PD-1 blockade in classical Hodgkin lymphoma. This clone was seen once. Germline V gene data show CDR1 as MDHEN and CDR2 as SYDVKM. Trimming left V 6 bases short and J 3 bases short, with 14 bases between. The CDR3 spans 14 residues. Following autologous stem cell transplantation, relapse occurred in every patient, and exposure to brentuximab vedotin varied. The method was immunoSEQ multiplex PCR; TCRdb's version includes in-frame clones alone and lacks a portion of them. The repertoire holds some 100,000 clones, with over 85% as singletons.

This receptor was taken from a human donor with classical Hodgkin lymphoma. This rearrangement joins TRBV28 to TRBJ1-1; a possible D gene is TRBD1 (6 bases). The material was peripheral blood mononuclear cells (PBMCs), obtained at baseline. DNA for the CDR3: TGTGCCAGCAGGGCCCCGACAGGCTACACTGAAGCTTTCTTT. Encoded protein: CASRAPTGYTEAFF.